The 16 T cell receptor beta chains in this list originate from one sample, sequenced in a study of Graves' ophthalmopathy and Graves' hyperthyroidism. Amplification targeted the TCR beta CDR3 regions, with RNA transcripts as the source material. HTBI primers primed a first-round RT-PCR, and a second-round multiplex PCR followed. TCRdb recomputed calls from the multiplex PCR reads with MiXCR, one row per CDR3 protein. This table holds more than 550,000 distinct CDR3 sequences, about two fifths found once. The sequencing sample was made of peripheral blood. The source is an adult man with Graves' ophthalmopathy.

The rearrangement uses TRBV7-3 and TRBJ1-1; weak D call: TRBD1 (5 bases). Trimming stripped 3 bases from V and 8 bases from J, with 13 bases between. CDR1 is SGHTA and CDR2 is FQGTGA in the germline V gene. This CDR3 has 13 amino acids. The CDR3 bases are TGTGCCAGCAGCTTGCAGGGCCTCGGCGAAGCTTTCTTT. Translated: CASSLQGLGEAFF.

V gene TRBV3-1 combines with J gene TRBJ2-5, with D possibly matching TRBD1 (5 bases). V was clipped by 2 bases and J by 5 bases, with 9 bases between them. CDR3 length equals 13 residues. Germline V gene data show CDR1 as LGHDT and CDR2 as YNNKEL (reference sequence). In DNA, the CDR3 is TGTGCCAGCAGCCAAAGGGCAGGGGAGACCCAGTACTTC. Residues: CASSQRAGETQYF.

This sequence joins TRBV11-2 and TRBJ2-7; a possible D gene is TRBD2 (5 bases). The tail of the sequence fits TRBJ2-1 better, so the J call may be wrong. CDR3 length equals 11 residues. Germline lookup yields CDR1 SGHAT and CDR2 FQNNGV. The CDR3 region has the DNA TGTGCCAGCGACGGGGTCGGAGAGCAGTTCTTC. This codes for CASDGVGEQFF.

This chain joins TRBV10-3 and TRBJ1-1; D might be TRBD1 (5 bases). The length of the CDR3 is 15 residues. The V end lost 2 bases, the J end lost 2 bases, and 12 bases lay between the germline ends. Germline V gene lookup returns CDR1 ENHRY and CDR2 SYGVKD. The CDR3 spells CAISEAQDGNTEAFF. For the CDR3, the DNA is TGTGCCATCAGTGAGGCACAGGACGGTAACACTGAAGCTTTCTTT.

About this clonotype: The limits of the CDR3 on the DNA are not certain, so only TCRdb's listed CDR3 is given. The chain is built from TRBV29-1 and TRBJ2-2; TRBD2 is taken as the D call from the table, unchecked against the DNA. The CDR3 contains 17 residues when both ends are counted. Germline V CDR1 and CDR2: SQVTM, ANQGSEA. CDR3 region: CSVEILAGARVPGSCFF.

In this sample, this clonotype turned up many times. This rearrangement joins TRBV12-3 or TRBV12-4 to TRBJ2-7; possibly TRBD2 for D (5 bases). The CDR3 sequence is 13 residues long. V was cut by 6 bases and J by 1 base, with 10 bases left in between. The chain's CDR3 is CASSWTDSYEQYF. In DNA, the CDR3 is TGTGCCAGCAGCTGGACTGATTCCTACGAGCAGTACTTC.

The chain couples TRBV29-1 to TRBJ2-7, with D perhaps matching TRBD1 or TRBD2 (7 bases each). CDR1 SQVTM and CDR2 ANQGSEA come from the germline V gene. V lost 3 bases, J lost 0 bases, and 18 bases lay in between. The CDR3 runs 16 residues. The chain's CDR3 is CSVDASGDSVSYEQYF. Here the CDR3 DNA reads TGCAGCGTTGATGCAAGCGGGGACAGCGTCTCCTACGAGCAGTACTTC.

This clonotype appeared many times. This chain links TRBV7-9 with TRBJ2-5; maybe TRBD2 (5 bases). The CDR3 is 11 residues long. Per germline, CDR1 SEHNR and CDR2 FQNEAQ (reference sequence). V lost 5 bases to trimming and J lost 5 bases, with 6 bases between them. The CDR3 spells CASSQRETQYF. The CDR3 coding sequence is TGTGCCAGCAGCCAGCGGGAGACCCAGTACTTC.

The chain employs TRBV5-1 and TRBJ1-2; weak D call: TRBD1 (5 bases). Germline CDR1 reads SGHRS; CDR2 reads YFSETQ. The CDR3 runs to 14 residues. The V end lost 3 bases, the J end lost 8 bases, and 17 bases lay between the germline ends. CDR3 nucleotide sequence: TGCGCCAGCAGCTACTCCGACAGTGTAAGGGGCTACACCTTC. Residues: CASSYSDSVRGYTF.

The V and J genes are TRBV20-1 and TRBJ2-7; 11 nucleotides line up with TRBD2. Germline V CDR1 and CDR2: DFQATT, SNEGSKA (reference sequence). J lost 4 bases, V lost 2 bases, and 7 bases had no gene match. The CDR3 spans 15 residues. CDR3 coding DNA: TGCAGTGCTAGAAAACCTACTAGCGGGGGTTACGAGCAGTACTTC. It yields the protein CSARKPTSGGYEQYF.

V is TRBV7-9 and J is TRBJ1-2, with D uncertain. The CDR3 is 14 residues long. Germline assignment: CDR1 SEHNR and CDR2 FQNEAQ (reference sequence). V lost 5 bases and J 4 bases, leaving 14 bases between the germline ends. The CDR3 protein is CASSRNGQPYGYTF. Here the CDR3 DNA reads TGTGCCAGCAGCCGCAATGGGCAGCCCTATGGCTACACCTTC. The full variable domain, completed using reference TRBV7-9 and TRBJ1-2, is DTGVSQNPRHKITKRGQNVTFRCDPISEHNRLYWYRQTLGQGPEFLTYFQNEAQLEKSRLLSDRFSAERPKGSFSTLEIQRTEQGDSAMYLCASSRNGQPYGYTFGSGTRLTVV.

The CDR3 loop reads CASIRDREGYTF. The CDR3 coding sequence is TGTGCCAGCATCCGGGACAGGGAGGGCTACACCTTC. The rearrangement links TRBV9 to TRBJ1-2; TRBD1 agrees at 9 bases. The CDR3 spans 12 residues. Germline CDR1 is SGDLS and CDR2 is YYNGEE. V was pared by 6 bases and J by 8 bases, with 5 bases of the junction left unmatched.

The chain links TRBV7-2 to TRBJ2-7, with no clear D. The CDR3 length is 12 residues. Germline-derived CDR1 and CDR2 are SGHTA and FQGNSA. The germline V and J ends were trimmed by 6 bases and 7 bases, with 13 bases remaining between them. Here the CDR3 reads CASRLNTGEQYF. The CDR3 DNA is TGTGCCAGCAGGTTGAACACCGGGGAGCAGTACTTC.

The sample holds a few counts of this clonotype. V gene TRBV6-6 combines with J gene TRBJ2-7; 7 bases match TRBD1. V lost 2 bases to trimming and J lost 1 base; unmatched junction nucleotides: 5. From germline, CDR1 is MNHNY and CDR2 SVGAGI (reference sequence). The CDR3 contains 15 residues. The CDR3, as DNA: TGTGCCAGCAGTTACACGAGGGACAGATCCTACGAGCAGTACTTC. This gives the protein CASSYTRDRSYEQYF.

The chain employs TRBV29-1 and TRBJ1-1; 10 nucleotides agree with TRBD1. V was pared by 7 bases and J by 6 bases, with 14 bases of the junction left unmatched. This CDR3 is built from 15 residues. Germline V gene lookup returns CDR1 SQVTM and CDR2 ANQGSEA. The CDR3 DNA sequence: TGCAGCGCTCGCGGGACAGGGGCCCGTAGCGCTGAAGCTTTCTTT. This codes for CSARGTGARSAEAFF.

The V gene is TRBV5-1, the J gene TRBJ2-7, with 8 bases that match TRBD1. V lost 7 bases to trimming and J lost 7 bases; unmatched junction nucleotides: 16. Germline CDR1 reads SGHRS; CDR2 reads YFSETQ. There are 15 residues in the CDR3. CDR3 sequence reads: CASGHGDRGYNEQYF. The CDR3 bases are TGCGCCAGCGGACACGGCGACAGGGGTTACAATGAGCAGTACTTC.